A single sample gave rise to the 3 T cell receptor beta chains below, sequenced in a study of regulatory T cells in long-lasting Graves disease. Researchers made TCR beta libraries by using iRepertoire HTBI primers and running Arm-PCR on CDR3 regions. TCRdb reprocessed the multiplex PCR reads via MiXCR and lists one record per CDR3 protein. Of roughly 400,000 distinct CDR3 sequences listed, 21% are singletons. Time point reported: persistent/refractory GD, antithyroid drugs over 5 years with positive TRAb. The TCR library was made from RNA that had been extracted from PBMCs in TRIzol. The sample in question was peripheral blood mononuclear cells (PBMCs), obtained when the disease was refractory, from a patient treated with antithyroid drugs. The receptor source for this set is a female donor with Graves disease.

There are many counts of this clonotype. This chain connects TRBV24-1 to TRBJ2-5; 8 nucleotides match TRBD1. This CDR3 is 15 amino acids long. CDR1 and CDR2 from the germline V gene are KGHDR and SFDVKD. The ends lost 3 bases at V and 5 bases at J; junction bases unmatched: 7. CDR3 region: CATSDGQGRWETQYF. DNA for the CDR3: TGTGCCACCAGTGATGGACAGGGAAGATGGGAGACCCAGTACTTC.

This chain connects TRBV11-1 to TRBJ1-1, with D possibly TRBD1 on 6 matching bases. Trimming pared 5 bases from V and 6 bases from J, leaving 19 bases between. Germline values: CDR1 SGHAT, CDR2 FQDESV (reference sequence). The CDR3 loop spans 15 amino acids. The CDR3 nucleotides read TGTGCCAGCAGCCTAACAACCGGGACATCTGCTGAAGCTTTCTTT. Translated: CASSLTTGTSAEAFF.

In this sample, this clonotype turned up many times. V gene TRBV28 combines with J gene TRBJ2-4; a possible D gene is TRBD1 (5 bases). This CDR3 spans 15 amino acids. V was cut by 2 bases and J by 0 bases, with 8 bases left in between. Germline V gene lookup returns CDR1 MDHEN and CDR2 SYDVKM. The CDR3 region has the DNA TGTGCCAGCAGTTTAGGGCAGGGAGCCAAAAACATTCAGTACTTC. This translates into CASSLGQGAKNIQYF. Supplemented by reference TRBV28 and TRBJ2-4, the full variable domain reads DVKVTQSSRYLVKRTGEKVFLECVQDMDHENMFWYRQDPGLGLRLIYFSYDVKMKEKGDIPEGYSVSREKKERFSLILESASTNQTSMYLCASSLGQGAKNIQYFGAGTRLSVL.